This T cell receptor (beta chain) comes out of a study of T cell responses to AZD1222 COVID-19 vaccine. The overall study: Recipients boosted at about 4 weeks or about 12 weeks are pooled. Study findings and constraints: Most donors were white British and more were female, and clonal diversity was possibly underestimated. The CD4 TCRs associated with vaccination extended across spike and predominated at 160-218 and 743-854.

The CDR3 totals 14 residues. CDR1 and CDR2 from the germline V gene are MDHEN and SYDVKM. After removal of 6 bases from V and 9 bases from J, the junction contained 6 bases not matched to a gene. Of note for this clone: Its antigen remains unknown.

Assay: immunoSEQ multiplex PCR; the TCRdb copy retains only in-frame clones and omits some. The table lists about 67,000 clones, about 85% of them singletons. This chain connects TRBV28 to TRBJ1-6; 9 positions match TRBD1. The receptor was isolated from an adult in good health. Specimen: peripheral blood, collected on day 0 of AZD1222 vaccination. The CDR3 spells CASRGGTGRSPLHF. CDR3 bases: TGTGCCAGCAGGGGGGGGACAGGGCGTTCACCCCTCCACTTT.